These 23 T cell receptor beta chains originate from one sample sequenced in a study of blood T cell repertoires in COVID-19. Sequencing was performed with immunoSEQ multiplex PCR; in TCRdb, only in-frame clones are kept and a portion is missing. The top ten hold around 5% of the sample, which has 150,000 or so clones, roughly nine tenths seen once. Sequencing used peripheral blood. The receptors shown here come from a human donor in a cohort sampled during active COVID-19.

The CDR3 DNA reads as TGTGCCAGCAGTTACCTGTCGATGGGACTTCCCAATGAGCAGTTCTTC. This translates into CASSYLSMGLPNEQFF. V usage is TRBV6-5 and J usage is TRBJ2-1, with D tentatively TRBD2 (6 bases). V was clipped by 2 bases and J by 6 bases, with 17 bases between them. CDR3 size: 16 residues. Germline values: CDR1 MNHEY, CDR2 SVGAGI.

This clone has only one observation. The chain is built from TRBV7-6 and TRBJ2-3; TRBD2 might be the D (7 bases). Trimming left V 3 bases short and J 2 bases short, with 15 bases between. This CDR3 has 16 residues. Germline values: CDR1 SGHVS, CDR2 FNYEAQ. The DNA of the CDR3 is TGTGCCAGCAGCTTGTGGGGGGGCCCCTTCACAGATACGCAGTATTTT. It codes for CASSLWGGPFTDTQYF. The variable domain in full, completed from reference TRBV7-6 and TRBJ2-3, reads GAGVSQSPRYKVTKRGQDVALRCDPISGHVSLYWYRQALGQGPEFLTYFNYEAQQDKSGLPNDRFSAERPEGSISTLTIQRTEQRDSAMYRCASSLWGGPFTDTQYFGPGTRLTVL.

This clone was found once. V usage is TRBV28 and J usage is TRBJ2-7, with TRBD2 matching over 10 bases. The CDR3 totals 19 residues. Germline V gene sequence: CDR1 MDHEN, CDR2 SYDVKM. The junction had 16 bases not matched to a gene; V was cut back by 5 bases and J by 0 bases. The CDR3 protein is CASSPPGGLASSGSYEQYF. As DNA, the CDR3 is TGTGCCAGCAGTCCGCCGGGGGGACTAGCGTCGTCAGGCTCCTACGAGCAGTACTTC.

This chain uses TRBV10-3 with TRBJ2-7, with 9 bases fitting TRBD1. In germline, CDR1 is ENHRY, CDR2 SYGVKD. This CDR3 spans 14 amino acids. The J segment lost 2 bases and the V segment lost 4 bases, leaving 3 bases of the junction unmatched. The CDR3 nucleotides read TGTGCCATCAGTGCGGGGACAGGGCCCTACGAGCAGTACTTC. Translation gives CAISAGTGPYEQYF.

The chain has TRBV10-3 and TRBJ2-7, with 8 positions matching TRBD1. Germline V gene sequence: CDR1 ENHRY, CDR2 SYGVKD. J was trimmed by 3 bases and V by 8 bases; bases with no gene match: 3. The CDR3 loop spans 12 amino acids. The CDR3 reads CAIGQGNYEQYF. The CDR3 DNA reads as TGTGCCATCGGACAGGGAAACTACGAGCAGTACTTC.

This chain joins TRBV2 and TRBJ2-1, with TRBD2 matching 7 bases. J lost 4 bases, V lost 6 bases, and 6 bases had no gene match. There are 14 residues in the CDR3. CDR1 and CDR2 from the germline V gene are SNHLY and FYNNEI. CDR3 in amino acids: CASRTLALYNEQFF. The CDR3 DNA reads TGTGCCAGCAGGACACTAGCGCTTTACAATGAGCAGTTCTTC.

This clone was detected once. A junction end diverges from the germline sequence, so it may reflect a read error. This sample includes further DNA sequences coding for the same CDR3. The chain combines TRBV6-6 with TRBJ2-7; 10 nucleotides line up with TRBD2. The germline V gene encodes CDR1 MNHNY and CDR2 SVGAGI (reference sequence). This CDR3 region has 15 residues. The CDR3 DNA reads TGTGCCAGCAGTGACCCCGGGACTAGCGACTACGAACAGTACTTC. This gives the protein CASSDPGTSDYEQYF.

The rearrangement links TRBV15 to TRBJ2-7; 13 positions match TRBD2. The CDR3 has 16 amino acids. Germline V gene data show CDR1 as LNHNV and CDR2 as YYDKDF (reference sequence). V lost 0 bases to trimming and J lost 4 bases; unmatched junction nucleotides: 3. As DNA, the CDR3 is TGTGCCACCAGCAGAGATCAGACTAGCGGGAGGTACGAGCAGTACTTC. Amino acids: CATSRDQTSGRYEQYF.

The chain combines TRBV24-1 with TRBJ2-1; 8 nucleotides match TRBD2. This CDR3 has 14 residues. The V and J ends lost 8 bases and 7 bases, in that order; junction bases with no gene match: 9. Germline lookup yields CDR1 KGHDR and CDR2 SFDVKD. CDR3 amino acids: CATKGTGGPNEQFF. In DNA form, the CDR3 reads TGTGCCACCAAAGGAACGGGAGGGCCGAATGAGCAGTTCTTC.

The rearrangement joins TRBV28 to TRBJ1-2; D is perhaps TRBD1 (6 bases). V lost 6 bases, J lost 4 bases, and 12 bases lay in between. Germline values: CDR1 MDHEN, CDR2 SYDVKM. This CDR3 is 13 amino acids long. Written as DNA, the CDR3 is TGTGCCAGCAGCCTCCGGGACACCTATGGCTACACCTTC. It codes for CASSLRDTYGYTF.

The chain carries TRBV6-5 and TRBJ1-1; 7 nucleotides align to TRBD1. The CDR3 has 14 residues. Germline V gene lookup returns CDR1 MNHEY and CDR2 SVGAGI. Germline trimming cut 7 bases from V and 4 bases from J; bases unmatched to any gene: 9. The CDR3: CASKFQGEITEAFF. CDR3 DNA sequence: TGTGCCAGCAAGTTTCAGGGGGAGATCACTGAAGCTTTCTTT.

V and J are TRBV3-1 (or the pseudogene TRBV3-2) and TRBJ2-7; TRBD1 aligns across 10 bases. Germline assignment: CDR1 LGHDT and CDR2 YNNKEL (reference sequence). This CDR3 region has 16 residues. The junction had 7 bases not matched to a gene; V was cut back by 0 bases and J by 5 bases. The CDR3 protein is CASSQDPGQGFHEQYF. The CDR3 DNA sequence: TGTGCCAGCAGCCAAGATCCGGGACAGGGGTTCCACGAGCAGTACTTC.

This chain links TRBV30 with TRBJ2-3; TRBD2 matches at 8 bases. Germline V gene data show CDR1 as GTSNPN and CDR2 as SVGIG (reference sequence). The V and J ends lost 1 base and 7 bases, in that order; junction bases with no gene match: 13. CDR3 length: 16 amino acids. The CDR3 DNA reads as TGTGCCTGGAGTGGGGGAGAGGCGGGAGGCTTAAATACGCAGTATTTT. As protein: CAWSGGEAGGLNTQYF.

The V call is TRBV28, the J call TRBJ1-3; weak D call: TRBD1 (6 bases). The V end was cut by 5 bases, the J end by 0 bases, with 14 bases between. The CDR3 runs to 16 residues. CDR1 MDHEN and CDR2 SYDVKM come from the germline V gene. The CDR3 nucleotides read TGTGCCAGCAGTCTCGGACAGTTTGACTCTGGAAACACCATATATTTT. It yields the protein CASSLGQFDSGNTIYF.

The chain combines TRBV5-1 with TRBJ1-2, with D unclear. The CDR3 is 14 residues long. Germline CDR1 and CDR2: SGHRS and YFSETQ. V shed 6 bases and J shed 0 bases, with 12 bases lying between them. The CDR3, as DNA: TGCGCCAGCACTACGGACGGGGCTAACTATGGCTACACCTTC. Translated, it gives CASTTDGANYGYTF.

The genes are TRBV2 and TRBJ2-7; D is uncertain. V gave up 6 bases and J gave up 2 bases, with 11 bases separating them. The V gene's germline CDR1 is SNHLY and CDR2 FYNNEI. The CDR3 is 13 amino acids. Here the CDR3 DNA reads TGTGCCAGCAGACTTTCTCAGGCCTACGAGCAGTACTTC. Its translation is CASRLSQAYEQYF.

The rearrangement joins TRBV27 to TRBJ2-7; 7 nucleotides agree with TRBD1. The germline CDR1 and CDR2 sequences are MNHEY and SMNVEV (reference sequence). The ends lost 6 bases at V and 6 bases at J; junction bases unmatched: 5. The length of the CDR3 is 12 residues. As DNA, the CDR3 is TGTGCCAGCAGCCCTAACAGGGGCGAGCAGTACTTC. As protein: CASSPNRGEQYF.

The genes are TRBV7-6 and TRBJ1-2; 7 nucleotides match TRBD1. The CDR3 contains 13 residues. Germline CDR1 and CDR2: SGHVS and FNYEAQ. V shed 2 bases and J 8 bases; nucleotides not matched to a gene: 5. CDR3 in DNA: TGTGCCAGCAGCTTAATGGCAGGGGGGGGCTACACCTTC. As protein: CASSLMAGGGYTF.

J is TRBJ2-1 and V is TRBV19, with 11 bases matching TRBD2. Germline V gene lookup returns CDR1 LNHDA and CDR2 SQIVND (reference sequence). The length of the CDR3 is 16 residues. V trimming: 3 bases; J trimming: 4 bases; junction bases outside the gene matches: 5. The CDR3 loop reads CASSITGTSGYNEQFF. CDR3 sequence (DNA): TGTGCCAGTAGTATCACCGGGACTAGCGGTTACAATGAGCAGTTCTTC.

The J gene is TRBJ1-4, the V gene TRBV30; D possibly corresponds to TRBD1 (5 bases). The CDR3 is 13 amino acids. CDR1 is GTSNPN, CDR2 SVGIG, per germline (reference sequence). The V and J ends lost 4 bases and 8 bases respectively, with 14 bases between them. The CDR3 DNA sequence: TGTGCCTGGACACGAGCAGGGATGGAAAAACTGTTTTTT. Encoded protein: CAWTRAGMEKLFF.

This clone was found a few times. CDR3 protein: CASSVGTGTGYNEQFF. CDR3 DNA sequence: TGTGCCAGCAGCGTAGGGACCGGGACAGGGTACAATGAGCAGTTCTTC. The chain employs TRBV9 and TRBJ2-1, with TRBD1 identical over 9 bases. The CDR3 loop spans 16 amino acids. Trimming at V came to 0 bases and at J to 4 bases, leaving 5 bases not matched to a gene. Germline V lookup: CDR1 SGDLS, CDR2 YYNGEE.

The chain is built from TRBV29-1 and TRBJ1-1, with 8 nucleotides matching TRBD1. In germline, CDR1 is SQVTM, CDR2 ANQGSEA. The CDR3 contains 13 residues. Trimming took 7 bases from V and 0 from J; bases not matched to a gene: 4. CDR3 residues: CSGRQGMNTEAFF. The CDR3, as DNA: TGCAGCGGCCGACAGGGGATGAACACTGAAGCTTTCTTT. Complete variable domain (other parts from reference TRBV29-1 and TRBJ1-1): SAVISQKPSRDICQRGTSLTIQCQVDSQVTMMFWYRQQPGQSLTLIATANQGSEATYESGFVIDKFPISRPNLTFSTLTVSNMSPEDSSIYLCSGRQGMNTEAFFGQGTRLTVV.

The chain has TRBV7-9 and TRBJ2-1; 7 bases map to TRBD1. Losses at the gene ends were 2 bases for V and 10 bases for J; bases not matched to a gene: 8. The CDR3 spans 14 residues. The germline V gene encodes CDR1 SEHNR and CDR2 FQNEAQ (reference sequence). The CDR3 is CASSLSLRGLEQFF. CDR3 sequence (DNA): TGTGCCAGCAGCTTATCATTAAGGGGGCTCGAGCAGTTCTTC.